This T cell receptor (beta chain) was sequenced in a study of blood T cell repertoires in COVID-19. Original processing methods: Estimation of nucleated cell counts was performed using reference gene primer amplification. Only in-frame clones appear in the TCRdb table, and some are missing; sequencing was by immunoSEQ multiplex PCR. V and J calls and clone size are given by that table; D and trimming were obtained from the DNA. The sample yields 430,000 or so clones, about 90% seen once. V shed 5 bases, J shed 6 bases, and the junction held 9 bases outside the gene matches. The germline V gene encodes CDR1 LGHDT and CDR2 YNNKEL (reference sequence). The length of the CDR3 is 15 residues.

The chain combines TRBV3-1 (or the pseudogene TRBV3-2) with TRBJ2-3; TRBD2 matches at 9 bases. The TCR originated in a man younger than 35 with COVID-19, enrolled during active disease. The sequenced material came from peripheral blood. CDR3 protein: CASSVSGSHEDTQYF. The CDR3 DNA follows: TGTGCCAGCAGCGTTAGCGGGAGCCACGAGGATACGCAGTATTTT.